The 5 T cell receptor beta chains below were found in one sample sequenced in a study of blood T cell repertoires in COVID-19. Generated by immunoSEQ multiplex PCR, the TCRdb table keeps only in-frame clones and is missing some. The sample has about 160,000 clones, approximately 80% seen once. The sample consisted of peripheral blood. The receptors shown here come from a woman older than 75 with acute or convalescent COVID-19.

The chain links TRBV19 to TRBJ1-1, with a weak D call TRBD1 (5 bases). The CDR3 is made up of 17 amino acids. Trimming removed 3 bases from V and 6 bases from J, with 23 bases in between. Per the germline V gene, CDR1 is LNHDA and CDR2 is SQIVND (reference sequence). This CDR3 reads CASSINPRFGGRSEAFF. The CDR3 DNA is TGTGCCAGTAGTATTAACCCCCGGTTCGGGGGAAGGTCTGAAGCTTTCTTT.

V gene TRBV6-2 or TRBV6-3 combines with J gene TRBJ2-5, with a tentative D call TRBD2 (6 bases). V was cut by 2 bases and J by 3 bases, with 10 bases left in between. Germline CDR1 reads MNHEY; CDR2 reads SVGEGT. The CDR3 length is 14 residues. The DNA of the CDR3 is TGTGCCAGCAGTTACAGGTCTAGCGAAGAGACCCAGTACTTC. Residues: CASSYRSSEETQYF.

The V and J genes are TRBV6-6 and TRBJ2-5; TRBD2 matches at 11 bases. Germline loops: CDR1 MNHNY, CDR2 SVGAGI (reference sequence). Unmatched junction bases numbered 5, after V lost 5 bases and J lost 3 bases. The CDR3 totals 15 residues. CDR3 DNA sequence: TGTGCCAGCAGTCTGGGACTAGCGGATAAAGAGACCCAGTACTTC. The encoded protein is CASSLGLADKETQYF.

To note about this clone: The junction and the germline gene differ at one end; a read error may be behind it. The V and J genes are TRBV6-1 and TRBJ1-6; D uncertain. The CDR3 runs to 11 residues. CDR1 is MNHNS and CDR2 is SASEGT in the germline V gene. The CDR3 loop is CASSEGSTVNF. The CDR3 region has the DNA TGTGCCAGCAGTGAAGGCTCTACAGTCAACTTT.

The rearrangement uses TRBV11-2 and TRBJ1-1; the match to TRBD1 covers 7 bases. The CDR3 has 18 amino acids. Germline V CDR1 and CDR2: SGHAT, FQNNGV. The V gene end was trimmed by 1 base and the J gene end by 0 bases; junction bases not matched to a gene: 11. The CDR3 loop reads CASSLGPETGRLNTEAFF. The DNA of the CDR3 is TGTGCCAGCAGCTTAGGCCCGGAGACAGGGAGGCTGAACACTGAAGCTTTCTTT.